Each of the 23 T cell receptor beta chains below was sequenced from the same sample in a study of blood T cell repertoires in COVID-19. Sequencing used immunoSEQ multiplex PCR; TCRdb keeps in-frame clones, though not all of them. The profile shows around 140,000 clones, 80% of them singletons. Sequencing was carried out using peripheral blood. All receptors come from a man aged 65-85 years who had recovered from COVID-19.

V usage is TRBV5-1 and J usage is TRBJ1-1; possibly TRBD1 for D (5 bases). The CDR3 is 13 amino acids. Germline CDR1 SGHRS, CDR2 YFSETQ. Trimming pared 0 bases from V and 6 bases from J, leaving 9 bases between. CDR3 amino acids: CASSLVGPAEAFF. In DNA, the CDR3 is TGCGCCAGCAGCTTGGTGGGGCCCGCTGAAGCTTTCTTT. Full variable domain (missing parts from reference TRBV5-1 and TRBJ1-1): KAGVTQTPRYLIKTRGQQVTLSCSPISGHRSVSWYQQTPGQGLQFLFEYFSETQRNKGNFPGRFSGRQFSNSRSEMNVSTLELGDSALYLCASSLVGPAEAFFGQGTRLTVV.

CDR3 residues: CASSPGQGLDTGELFF. CDR3 bases: TGTGCCAGCAGTCCGGGACAGGGGTTAGACACCGGGGAGCTGTTTTTT. The V and J genes are TRBV3-1 (or the pseudogene TRBV3-2) and TRBJ2-2, with 10 bases matching TRBD1. Germline V CDR1 and CDR2: LGHDT, YNNKEL (reference sequence). The CDR3 sequence is 16 residues long. The trim removed 6 bases at V and 3 bases at J, leaving 7 bases unmatched.

This sequence joins TRBV14 and TRBJ2-5, with D perhaps TRBD2 (6 bases). Germline V gene data show CDR1 as SGHDN and CDR2 as FVKESK. This CDR3 is built from 15 residues. Trimming took 0 bases from V and 1 from J, leaving 9 bases between them. CDR3 residues: CASSQDRESQETQYF. Written as DNA, the CDR3 is TGTGCCAGCAGCCAAGATCGGGAGAGCCAAGAGACCCAGTACTTC.

The CDR3 here is CASSRGLAENTGELFF. In nucleotides, the CDR3 is TGTGCCAGCAGCCGGGGACTAGCGGAGAACACCGGGGAGCTGTTTTTT. The J gene is TRBJ2-2, the V gene TRBV11-2; 11 bases match TRBD2. Losses at the gene ends were 5 bases for V and 1 base for J; bases not matched to a gene: 3. The CDR3 extends over 16 amino acids. Germline loops: CDR1 SGHAT, CDR2 FQNNGV.

The chain carries TRBV10-3 and TRBJ2-7, with 8 bases identical to TRBD2. Germline CDR1 and CDR2: ENHRY and SYGVKD. V shed 6 bases and J 0 bases; nucleotides not matched to a gene: 7. The CDR3 has 15 residues. The CDR3 region is CAIRKHSGNSYEQYF. The CDR3 coding sequence is TGTGCCATCAGAAAACATAGCGGGAACTCCTACGAGCAGTACTTC.

The chain has TRBV27 and TRBJ1-1; 8 positions agree with TRBD1. CDR3 length equals 15 residues. Germline loops: CDR1 MNHEY, CDR2 SMNVEV (reference sequence). J lost 4 bases, V lost 2 bases, and 6 bases had no gene match. The CDR3 region has the DNA TGTGCCAGCAGTTTACTGGGAACAGGGGGCACTGAAGCTTTCTTT. Encoded protein: CASSLLGTGGTEAFF.

The chain is built from TRBV7-9 and TRBJ2-5; weak D call: TRBD1 (5 bases). The CDR3 runs 15 residues. The germline V and J ends were trimmed by 3 bases and 5 bases, with 16 bases remaining between them. Germline CDR1 and CDR2: SEHNR and FQNEAQ (reference sequence). CDR3 nucleotides: TGTGCCAGCAGCTTTTACAGCCCGGCAGGGGAGACCCAGTACTTC. Translation gives CASSFYSPAGETQYF. The variable domain in full, completed from reference TRBV7-9 and TRBJ2-5, reads DTGVSQNPRHKITKRGQNVTFRCDPISEHNRLYWYRQTLGQGPEFLTYFQNEAQLEKSRLLSDRFSAERPKGSFSTLEIQRTEQGDSAMYLCASSFYSPAGETQYFGPGTRLLVL.

This chain uses TRBV5-6 with TRBJ2-1, with 8 positions matching TRBD2. V lost 6 bases and J lost 2; bases outside the gene matches: 7. Germline CDR1 is SGHDT and CDR2 is YYEEEE. This CDR3 spans 15 amino acids. CDR3 DNA sequence: TGTGCCAGCACCATGCTAGCGGGCGCCTACAATGAGCAGTTCTTC. Its translation: CASTMLAGAYNEQFF.

The chain joins TRBV7-2 to TRBJ1-2, with D possibly TRBD1 on 5 matching bases. CDR3 length equals 15 residues. Germline V lookup: CDR1 SGHTA, CDR2 FQGNSA. V dropped 1 base and J dropped 4 bases, with 13 bases sitting between them. In nucleotides, the CDR3 is TGTGCCAGCAGCTTAGAGGGACTTGGGGGCTATGGCTACACCTTC. Translated, it gives CASSLEGLGGYGYTF.

The chain has TRBV30 and TRBJ1-5; D ambiguous. This CDR3 has 13 residues. Germline V gene sequence: CDR1 GTSNPN, CDR2 SVGIG (reference sequence). Trimming removed 1 base from V and 5 bases from J, with 9 bases in between. The CDR3 sequence is CAWSGGLDQPQHF. CDR3 coding DNA: TGTGCCTGGAGTGGAGGGCTGGATCAGCCCCAGCATTTT.

This clone has more than one count but fewer than ten. This chain links TRBV19 with TRBJ1-5; weak D call: TRBD1 (6 bases). V lost 7 bases and J 7 bases, leaving 14 bases between the germline ends. Germline values: CDR1 LNHDA, CDR2 SQIVND (reference sequence). The CDR3 sequence is 13 residues long. CDR3: CASTPTRGQPQHF. CDR3 DNA sequence: TGTGCCAGTACTCCTACCAGGGGACAGCCCCAGCATTTT.

This clone has only a few counts. The V gene is TRBV2, the J gene TRBJ2-2; 7 nucleotides align to TRBD2. The germline V gene has CDR1 SNHLY and CDR2 FYNNEI. V was clipped by 5 bases and J by 5 bases; unmatched bases: 8. The CDR3 is made up of 15 amino acids. The CDR3 sequence: CASSLRAGRTGELFF. In DNA form, the CDR3 reads TGTGCCAGCAGTCTAAGAGCGGGAAGAACCGGGGAGCTGTTTTTT.

The rearrangement links TRBV5-1 to TRBJ2-1; 9 nucleotides agree with TRBD1. CDR3 length: 15 residues. The germline V gene has CDR1 SGHRS and CDR2 YFSETQ. V dropped 4 bases and J dropped 5; count of bases not matched to a gene: 7. The CDR3 DNA follows: TGCGCCAGCAGCGGCGGGACAGGGCTAGACAATGAGCAGTTCTTC. It is translated as CASSGGTGLDNEQFF.

The J gene is TRBJ1-5, the V gene TRBV24-1; D is unresolved. The germline CDR1 and CDR2 sequences are KGHDR and SFDVKD. Deletions cut 4 bases from V and 6 bases from J, with 18 bases between. CDR3 size: 16 residues. The CDR3 nucleotides read TGTGCCACCAGTGACCAGGACTCTGGGGAGGGTCAGCCCCAGCATTTT. Its translation is CATSDQDSGEGQPQHF.

This chain links TRBV7-9 with TRBJ2-1; 7 bases are a match to TRBD2. V trimming: 5 bases; J trimming: 0 bases; junction bases outside the gene matches: 10. Per germline, CDR1 SEHNR and CDR2 FQNEAQ (reference sequence). The CDR3 has 17 amino acids. The CDR3 DNA sequence: TGTGCCAGCAGCCCCCGAGGGAGCGGGAACTCCTACAATGAGCAGTTCTTC. Its translation: CASSPRGSGNSYNEQFF.

The V gene is TRBV29-1, the J gene TRBJ2-3; TRBD2 aligns across 12 bases. This CDR3 has 16 residues. In germline, CDR1 is SQVTM, CDR2 ANQGSEA. V was clipped by 6 bases and J by 0 bases; unmatched bases: 7. CDR3 protein: CSVMGLAGQSTDTQYF. The CDR3 DNA reads TGCAGCGTGATGGGACTAGCGGGTCAGAGCACAGATACGCAGTATTTT.

In regard to this clone: Relative to the germline gene, one junction end is altered; a read error may explain this. V usage is TRBV5-1 and J usage is TRBJ2-7; D is undetermined. The CDR3 is made up of 13 amino acids. Germline V lookup: CDR1 SGHRS, CDR2 YFSETQ. CDR3 DNA sequence: TGCGCCAGCAGATTGGGCGCTCCCTACGAGCAGTACTTC. The encoded protein is CASRLGAPYEQYF. Looking up the rest from reference TRBV5-1 and TRBJ2-7 gives the full variable domain: KAGVTQTPRYLIKTRGQQVTLSCSPISGHRSVSWYQQTPGQGLQFLFEYFSETQRNKGNFPGRFSGRQFSNSRSEMNVSTLELGDSALYLCASRLGAPYEQYFGPGTRLTVT.

The CDR3: CAWSWEGELFF. The CDR3 coding sequence is TGTGCCTGGAGTTGGGAGGGGGAGCTGTTTTTT. This chain links TRBV30 with TRBJ2-2; TRBD2 might be the D (5 bases). Germline CDR1 reads GTSNPN; CDR2 reads SVGIG (reference sequence). V dropped 2 bases and J dropped 8 bases, with 6 bases sitting between them. The CDR3 extends over 11 amino acids.

The V gene is TRBV3-1 (or the pseudogene TRBV3-2), the J gene TRBJ2-2; TRBD2 matches at 8 bases. Germline V gene lookup returns CDR1 LGHDT and CDR2 YNNKEL (reference sequence). J gave up 9 bases and V 1 base, and 4 bases lay outside the gene matches. CDR3 length: 14 amino acids. CDR3 in amino acids: CASSQGGGYRELFF. CDR3 nucleotides: TGTGCCAGCAGCCAAGGCGGGGGGTACCGGGAGCTGTTTTTT.

The chain links TRBV29-1 to TRBJ2-1, with TRBD2 matching over 10 bases. CDR1 and CDR2 (germline): SQVTM, ANQGSEA. V was pared by 7 bases and J by 7 bases, with 10 bases of the junction left unmatched. There are 14 residues in the CDR3. In nucleotides, the CDR3 is TGCAGCGCTGTCCCTAGCGGGAGTTTGAATGAGCAGTTCTTC. Protein sequence: CSAVPSGSLNEQFF.

The chain uses TRBV21-1 and TRBJ2-1; the D call of TRBD2 is as the table states it, not checked on the DNA. TRBV21-1 represents a pseudogene. The CDR3 has 17 residues. The CDR3 DNA follows: TGTGCCAGCAGCAAAACTAGCGGGAGCCCCACCTACAATGAGCAGTTCTTC. Encoded protein: CASSKTSGSPTYNEQFF.

This clone occurred once. The chain uses TRBV29-1 and TRBJ1-1; D unclear. Trimming shortened V by 4 bases and J by 7 bases, and 7 bases separated the two germline ends. Germline V gene data show CDR1 as SQVTM and CDR2 as ANQGSEA. The CDR3 length is 10 residues. CDR3 coding DNA: TGCAGCGTTGCTCTAAATGAAGCTTTCTTT. It translates to CSVALNEAFF.

This chain connects TRBV3-1 (or the pseudogene TRBV3-2) to TRBJ2-3, with D hard to call. Germline loops: CDR1 LGHDT, CDR2 YNNKEL (reference sequence). The CDR3 spans 11 residues. V was trimmed by 4 bases and J by 6 bases, leaving 5 bases between them. CDR3 protein: CASSLLDTQYF. The DNA for the CDR3 is TGTGCCAGCAGCCTCCTCGATACGCAGTATTTT.